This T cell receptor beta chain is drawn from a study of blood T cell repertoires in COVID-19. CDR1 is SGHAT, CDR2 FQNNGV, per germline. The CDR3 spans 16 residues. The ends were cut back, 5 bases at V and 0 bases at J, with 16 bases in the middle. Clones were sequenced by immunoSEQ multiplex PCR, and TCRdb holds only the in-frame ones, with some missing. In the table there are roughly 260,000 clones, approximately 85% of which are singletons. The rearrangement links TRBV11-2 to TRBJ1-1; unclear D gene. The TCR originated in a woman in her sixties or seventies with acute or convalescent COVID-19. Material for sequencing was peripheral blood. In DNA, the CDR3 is TGTGCCAGCAGCCCAACGCGGCAGATATTGAACACTGAAGCTTTCTTT. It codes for CASSPTRQILNTEAFF.